These 15 T cell receptor beta chains originate from one sample sequenced in a study of T cell responses to AZD1222 COVID-19 vaccine (dated by TCRdb to the early 2020s). This specimen's time point label, interpreted: baseline before first vaccination. Library preparation used the immunoSEQ multiplex PCR assay. Here the immuneACCESS table is served through TCRdb, limited to in-frame sequences with V and J called. Missing clones are a known gap in these copies; in checked studies unresolved V genes cover under half, and the rest lacks a known reason. The sample table holds tens of thousands of clones, of which roughly 84% were seen once. The ten largest clones add up to approximately 25% of the sample. The sequencing used peripheral blood, collected on day 0 of AZD1222 vaccination. The receptors originated from an adult in good health.

V usage is TRBV27 and J usage is TRBJ1-1; D gene ambiguous. Germline assignment: CDR1 MNHEY and CDR2 SMNVEV (reference sequence). The CDR3 totals 13 residues. V was trimmed by 2 bases and J by 4 bases, leaving 8 bases between them. CDR3 bases: TGTGCCAGCAGTTTAACAGCGATCACTGAAGCTTTCTTT. Translated: CASSLTAITEAFF.

The chain recombines TRBV28 with TRBJ2-6; possibly TRBD1 or TRBD2 for D (5 bases each). CDR1 is MDHEN, CDR2 SYDVKM, per germline. The germline V and J ends were trimmed by 5 bases and 5 bases, with 22 bases remaining between them. The CDR3 has 18 residues. CDR3 in DNA: TGTGCCAGCAGTGGTTTTATCGGGACCGTCCAGAGGGCCAACGTCCTGACTTTC. Translating it yields CASSGFIGTVQRANVLTF.

The V call is TRBV5-1, the J call TRBJ2-1; D possibly corresponds to TRBD1 (6 bases). The V gene's germline CDR1 is SGHRS and CDR2 YFSETQ. The CDR3 has 15 amino acids. V was trimmed by 3 bases and J by 4 bases, leaving 14 bases between them. The CDR3 DNA reads as TGCGCCAGCAGCTCGGACAGAGTAAAATACAATGAGCAGTTCTTC. Translated: CASSSDRVKYNEQFF.

The rearrangement uses TRBV4-2 and TRBJ2-5; 11 bases map to TRBD2. This CDR3 is 18 amino acids long. With 1 base clipped from V and 4 bases from J, the junction kept 11 bases outside the gene matches. The germline gives CDR1 LGHNA, CDR2 YNFKEQ. The CDR3: CASSQAGLSGLAGETQYF. The CDR3 coding sequence is TGTGCCAGCAGCCAAGCGGGCTTAAGCGGACTAGCGGGAGAGACCCAGTACTTC.

The chain is built from TRBV6-5 and TRBJ1-2, with 10 bases aligning to TRBD1. The CDR3 length is 13 residues. J lost 8 bases, V lost 6 bases, and 6 bases had no gene match. Germline V gives CDR1 MNHEY, CDR2 SVGAGI. The chain's CDR3 is CASRRQGAGGYTF. For the CDR3, the DNA is TGTGCCAGCAGAAGACAGGGGGCAGGCGGCTACACCTTC.

The V call is TRBV9, the J call TRBJ1-4; D not resolved. V lost 3 bases and J lost 0, with 12 bases in between. CDR3 length: 16 residues. CDR1 and CDR2 (germline): SGDLS, YYNGEE. Here the CDR3 DNA reads TGTGCCAGCAGCGAGCAACCGCTAACAACTAATGAAAAACTGTTTTTT. It codes for CASSEQPLTTNEKLFF.

The chain couples TRBV30 to TRBJ1-6; D gene uncertain. In germline, CDR1 is GTSNPN, CDR2 SVGIG (reference sequence). Trimming pared 7 bases from V and 1 base from J, leaving 11 bases between. The CDR3 consists of 14 residues. The CDR3 DNA reads TGTGCCTTGGAGAAATCATCCTATAATTCACCCCTCCACTTT. This sequence encodes CALEKSSYNSPLHF.

This clone is a singleton in its sample. The chain carries TRBV4-1 and TRBJ1-1, with D hard to call. Germline-derived CDR1 and CDR2 are MGHRA and YSYEKL. The CDR3 runs to 14 residues. Deletions cut 1 base from V and 0 bases from J, with 6 bases between. The CDR3 nucleotides are TGCGCCAGCAGCCAAGCGGGGATGAACACTGAAGCTTTCTTT. Translating it yields CASSQAGMNTEAFF.

This rearrangement joins TRBV6-5 to TRBJ1-2; TRBD1 aligns across 7 bases. V shed 7 bases and J 4 bases; nucleotides not matched to a gene: 6. This CDR3 comprises 13 residues. Germline V gene data show CDR1 as MNHEY and CDR2 as SVGAGI. The CDR3 DNA sequence: TGTGCCAGCATCCCGACAGGGACCTATGGCTACACCTTC. Protein product: CASIPTGTYGYTF.

V is TRBV7-2 and J is TRBJ1-2; D is uncertain. V lost 1 base and J lost 5, with 11 bases in between. The germline V gene has CDR1 SGHTA and CDR2 FQGNSA. The CDR3 loop spans 14 amino acids. DNA of the CDR3: TGTGCCAGCAGCTTAGTGGGCAGCATGTATGGCTACACCTTC. Translation: CASSLVGSMYGYTF.

The chain couples TRBV18 to TRBJ2-5; D is possibly TRBD1 or TRBD2 (5 bases each). Per the germline V gene, CDR1 is KGHSH and CDR2 is LQKENI. V lost 3 bases, J lost 2 bases, and 16 bases lay in between. CDR3 length: 16 residues. CDR3 nucleotides: TGTGCCAGCTCACCGTCTGGGGTCTGGGGGCAAGAGACCCAGTACTTC. Protein sequence: CASSPSGVWGQETQYF.

This clone was picked up one time. J is TRBJ2-7 and V is TRBV6-2 or TRBV6-3, with unresolved D. This CDR3 is built from 12 residues. With 2 bases removed from V and 3 bases from J, the gap between germline ends came to 5 bases. In germline, CDR1 is MNHEY, CDR2 SVGEGT. CDR3 amino acids: CASSYEIYEQYF. The DNA for the CDR3 is TGTGCCAGCAGTTACGAGATCTACGAGCAGTACTTC.

The CDR3: CASSEVRGGQPQHF. The CDR3 DNA reads TGTGCCAGCAGTGAAGTTAGGGGCGGGCAGCCCCAGCATTTT. This chain uses TRBV2 with TRBJ1-5; a possible D gene is TRBD1 (5 bases). Trimming took 1 base from V and 7 from J, leaving 11 bases between them. Germline V gene sequence: CDR1 SNHLY, CDR2 FYNNEI. This CDR3 contains 14 residues. The variable domain in full, completed from reference TRBV2 and TRBJ1-5, reads EPEVTQTPSHQVTQMGQEVILRCVPISNHLYFYWYRQILGQKVEFLVSFYNNEISEKSEIFDDQFSVERPDGSNFTLKIRSTKLEDSAMYFCASSEVRGGQPQHFGDGTRLSIL.

The chain recombines TRBV11-2 with TRBJ1-6; D is undetermined. V was pared by 0 bases and J by 7 bases, with 1 base between. Germline-derived CDR1 and CDR2 are SGHAT and FQNNGV. This CDR3 is built from 12 residues. CDR3 nucleotides: TGTGCCAGCAGCTTAGAAAATTCACCCCTCCACTTT. Translating it yields CASSLENSPLHF.

The J gene is TRBJ1-1, the V gene TRBV7-8; 8 bases are a match to TRBD1. The CDR3 runs 16 residues. In germline, CDR1 is SGHVS, CDR2 FQNEAQ. The junction had 8 bases not matched to a gene; V was cut back by 5 bases and J by 0 bases. This chain's CDR3 is CASSPTEGQVNTEAFF. CDR3 nucleotides: TGTGCCAGCAGCCCGACCGAGGGACAGGTGAACACTGAAGCTTTCTTT.